The 25 T cell receptor beta chains presented below share a single source sample, sequenced in a study of T cells in Graves' hyperthyroidism and ophthalmopathy. The source material, RNA transcripts, was used to amplify TCR beta CDR3 regions. Researchers ran a first-round RT-PCR on the TCR CDR3 using the HTBI primer set. TCRdb redid the calling of the multiplex PCR reads with MiXCR, one entry per CDR3 protein. The profile covers fewer than 350,000 distinct CDR3 sequences, with roughly 20% appearing a single time and under 40% taken by the ten largest. Sequencing was done on a sample of blood. Every receptor here comes from a man aged 50 or older with Graves' ophthalmopathy.

In this sample, this clonotype turned up once. The V gene is TRBV6-7, the J gene TRBJ2-7; TRBD2 agrees at 11 bases. TRBV6-7 is filed as an ORF, its function uncertain. The CDR3 is made up of 16 amino acids. Trimming removed 0 bases from V and 2 bases from J; junction bases left unmatched: 3. The CDR3 reads CASSYSRLAGPYEQYF. The CDR3 DNA sequence: TGTGCCAGCAGTTACTCCAGACTAGCGGGACCCTACGAGCAGTACTTC.

The chain joins TRBV7-9 to TRBJ2-7; a weak D match, TRBD1 (5 bases). The length of the CDR3 is 13 residues. Trimming cost V 3 bases and J 5 bases, with 11 bases left between them. Germline-derived CDR1 and CDR2 are SEHNR and FQNEAQ (reference sequence). The CDR3 is CASSFQGFNEQYF. CDR3 coding DNA: TGTGCCAGCAGCTTTCAGGGTTTCAACGAGCAGTACTTC.

This chain joins TRBV28 and TRBJ2-7; 15 bases map to TRBD2. Per germline, CDR1 MDHEN and CDR2 SYDVKM. The V and J ends lost 10 bases and 7 bases, in that order; junction bases with no gene match: 8. The CDR3 contains 14 residues. In nucleotides, the CDR3 is TGTGCCACGGAGGGACTAGCGGGAGGCAGTGAGCAGTACTTC. As protein: CATEGLAGGSEQYF.

This clonotype was detected many times. The chain combines TRBV5-6 with TRBJ2-1; TRBD1 aligns across 12 bases. Germline V gene lookup returns CDR1 SGHDT and CDR2 YYEEEE. The V gene end was trimmed by 4 bases and the J gene end by 3 bases; junction bases not matched to a gene: 5. The CDR3 is 16 amino acids. The chain's CDR3 is CASSAGTGGRYNEQFF. The CDR3 DNA reads as TGTGCCAGCAGCGCCGGGACAGGGGGCCGCTACAATGAGCAGTTCTTC.

This clonotype was recorded at least ten times. The rearrangement links TRBV6-1 to TRBJ1-1; tentatively, D is TRBD1 (5 bases). Deletions cut 7 bases from V and 1 base from J, with 19 bases between. Germline values: CDR1 MNHNS, CDR2 SASEGT. The length of the CDR3 is 16 residues. Here the CDR3 reads CASKRSGQGKNTEAFF. DNA for the CDR3: TGTGCCAGCAAAAGAAGTGGGCAGGGAAAGAACACTGAAGCTTTCTTT.

This clonotype was found many times. The chain recombines TRBV20-1 with TRBJ2-5, with a weak D call TRBD2 (5 bases). The CDR3 has 13 residues. CDR1 DFQATT and CDR2 SNEGSKA come from the germline V gene (reference sequence). V lost 2 bases to trimming and J lost 5 bases, with 12 bases between them. CDR3 residues: CSARWETRETQYF. The DNA for the CDR3 is TGCAGTGCTAGATGGGAGACACGGGAGACCCAGTACTTC.

V is TRBV7-8 and J is TRBJ2-1; 11 nucleotides align to TRBD2. This CDR3 is built from 18 residues. Per germline, CDR1 SGHVS and CDR2 FQNEAQ. Trimming took 2 bases from V and 1 from J; bases not matched to a gene: 7. The CDR3 loop is CASSLYRLAGGSYNEQFF. Written as DNA, the CDR3 is TGTGCCAGCAGCTTATACAGGCTAGCGGGAGGATCCTACAATGAGCAGTTCTTC.

This clonotype was seen at least ten times. The chain is built from TRBV5-1 and TRBJ1-4; D not resolved. The CDR3 runs 15 residues. Trimming stripped 1 base from V and 4 bases from J, with 11 bases between. In germline, CDR1 is SGHRS, CDR2 YFSETQ. For the CDR3, the DNA is TGCGCCAGCAGCTTGACCGCGGCTGGTAATGAAAAACTGTTTTTT. Protein product: CASSLTAAGNEKLFF.

The chain couples TRBV7-2 to TRBJ2-3; TRBD1 aligns across 11 bases. Germline loops: CDR1 SGHTA, CDR2 FQGNSA. With V trimmed by 5 bases and J by 6 bases, 7 bases remained unmatched. The CDR3 covers 15 residues. The CDR3 is CASSGRTGGADTQYF. The CDR3 DNA sequence: TGTGCCAGCAGCGGACGGACAGGGGGCGCGGATACGCAGTATTTT.

This clonotype was seen many times. The gene calls are TRBV28 and TRBJ2-3, with D uncertain. CDR3 length equals 13 residues. Looked up from germline, CDR1 is MDHEN and CDR2 is SYDVKM. The V end was cut by 5 bases, the J end by 10 bases, with 16 bases between. The CDR3 region is CASSPAPASSQYF. The CDR3 DNA reads TGTGCCAGCAGTCCCGCCCCGGCCTCGTCGCAGTATTTT.

The chain carries TRBV24-1 and TRBJ1-2, with D possibly being TRBD1 (5 bases). V was trimmed by 0 bases and J by 8 bases, leaving 15 bases between them. The length of the CDR3 is 15 residues. Germline assignment: CDR1 KGHDR and CDR2 SFDVKD. CDR3 amino acids: CATSDLELLQVGYTF. CDR3 DNA sequence: TGTGCCACCAGTGATTTGGAACTTTTACAGGTCGGCTACACCTTC.

The DNA for the CDR3 is TGTGCCAGTAGCTCCGGATTCGGCACTGAAGCTTTCTTT. It yields the protein CASSSGFGTEAFF. V gene TRBV19 combines with J gene TRBJ1-1; D gene uncertain. This CDR3 has 13 amino acids. CDR1 is LNHDA and CDR2 is SQIVND in the germline V gene (reference sequence). V was pared by 6 bases and J by 4 bases, with 12 bases between.

This chain uses TRBV19 with TRBJ1-4; a possible D gene is TRBD1 (5 bases). This CDR3 is built from 15 residues. V was trimmed by 10 bases and J by 3 bases, leaving 18 bases between them. Germline CDR1 and CDR2: LNHDA and SQIVND (reference sequence). The chain's CDR3 is CATGNSGLPNEKLFF. The DNA of the CDR3 is TGTGCCACCGGCAATTCAGGGCTCCCTAATGAAAAACTGTTTTTT. The entire variable domain, with the rest obtained from reference TRBV19 and TRBJ1-4, is as follows: DGGITQSPKYLFRKEGQNVTLSCEQNLNHDAMYWYRQDPGQGLRLIYYSQIVNDFQKGDIAEGYSVSREKKESFPLTVTSAQKNPTAFYLCATGNSGLPNEKLFFGSGTQLSVL.

The chain uses TRBV15 and TRBJ2-1; D gene uncertain. CDR1 is LNHNV, CDR2 YYDKDF, per germline (reference sequence). The CDR3 loop spans 16 amino acids. V was trimmed by 1 base and J by 5 bases, leaving 15 bases between them. As DNA, the CDR3 is TGTGCCACCAGCAGAGGAAACGAGAGGAGTGACAATGAGCAGTTCTTC. This gives the protein CATSRGNERSDNEQFF.

This rearrangement joins TRBV2 to TRBJ2-3, with 7 bases that match TRBD2. Germline trimming cut 1 base from V and 3 bases from J; bases unmatched to any gene: 4. The CDR3 extends over 15 amino acids. Germline V gene data show CDR1 as SNHLY and CDR2 as FYNNEI. The CDR3 DNA sequence: TGTGCCAGCAGTGAAGAGGCGGGAGATACAGATACGCAGTATTTT. This codes for CASSEEAGDTDTQYF.

This clonotype was counted between two and nine times. V gene TRBV13 combines with J gene TRBJ2-1; D is possibly TRBD2 (6 bases). Per the germline V gene, CDR1 is PRHDT and CDR2 is FYEKMQ (reference sequence). V lost 0 bases to trimming and J lost 2 bases, with 11 bases between them. The CDR3 runs 16 residues. Written as DNA, the CDR3 is TGTGCCAGCAGCTTAGGGGTTGGCGGGGCCTACAATGAGCAGTTCTTC. Translating gives CASSLGVGGAYNEQFF.

V is TRBV30 and J is TRBJ1-6; no firm D call. Germline CDR1 is GTSNPN and CDR2 is SVGIG (reference sequence). The V gene lost 0 bases and the J gene lost 16 bases, with 19 bases spanning the gap. The CDR3 is 14 amino acids. CDR3 amino acids: CAWSVRVGNSWLHF. Here the CDR3 DNA reads TGTGCCTGGAGTGTACGAGTTGGAAACTCCTGGCTCCACTTT.

The chain employs TRBV19 and TRBJ1-5; D not resolved. The CDR3 spans 16 residues. Germline CDR1 reads LNHDA; CDR2 reads SQIVND (reference sequence). Trimming shortened V by 6 bases and J by 6 bases, and 21 bases separated the two germline ends. CDR3 DNA: TGTGCCAGTAGACAAGGGTCGGGCCCGGTGACTCAGCCCCAGCATTTT. Encoded protein: CASRQGSGPVTQPQHF. The full variable domain, rest sourced from reference TRBV19 and TRBJ1-5, is DGGITQSPKYLFRKEGQNVTLSCEQNLNHDAMYWYRQDPGQGLRLIYYSQIVNDFQKGDIAEGYSVSREKKESFPLTVTSAQKNPTAFYLCASRQGSGPVTQPQHFGDGTRLSIL.

This chain uses TRBV9 with TRBJ2-6, with D possibly TRBD1 on 5 matching bases. The CDR3 length is 17 residues. Trimming removed 4 bases from V and 1 base from J, with 15 bases in between. Germline assignment: CDR1 SGDLS and CDR2 YYNGEE. CDR3 sequence (DNA): TGTGCCAGCAGCACCTCCCCCAGGGTTTCTGGGGCCAACGTCCTGACTTTC. The encoded protein is CASSTSPRVSGANVLTF.

This clonotype has at least ten counts. The rearrangement joins TRBV5-1 to TRBJ1-1; 9 positions match TRBD1. There are 18 residues in the CDR3. V shed 0 bases, J shed 2 bases, and the junction held 11 bases outside the gene matches. Germline assignment: CDR1 SGHRS and CDR2 YFSETQ. The CDR3 sequence: CASSLDGTGRGPNTEAFF. The DNA of the CDR3 is TGCGCCAGCAGCTTGGATGGGACAGGGCGGGGTCCCAACACTGAAGCTTTCTTT.

A few counts support this clonotype. The rearrangement links TRBV28 to TRBJ2-2; 7 bases fit TRBD1. V was clipped by 4 bases and J by 9 bases; unmatched bases: 2. Per the germline V gene, CDR1 is MDHEN and CDR2 is SYDVKM. The CDR3 extends over 12 amino acids. The CDR3 here is CASSWDSWELFF. The CDR3 bases are TGTGCCAGCAGTTGGGACAGTTGGGAGCTGTTTTTT.

This clonotype has at least ten counts. The chain carries TRBV7-2 and TRBJ1-5, with D maybe TRBD1 (6 bases). The V and J ends lost 1 base and 0 bases respectively, with 13 bases between them. This CDR3 region has 17 residues. Germline V gene sequence: CDR1 SGHTA, CDR2 FQGNSA. The CDR3, as DNA: TGTGCCAGCAGCTTAGATAGGGGGTCTTATAGCAATCAGCCCCAGCATTTT. Translation: CASSLDRGSYSNQPQHF.

This clonotype has at least ten counts. The V and J genes are TRBV3-1 and TRBJ1-5; 8 positions agree with TRBD1. The germline V gene encodes CDR1 LGHDT and CDR2 YNNKEL (reference sequence). The trim removed 1 base at V and 7 bases at J, leaving 6 bases unmatched. This CDR3 is built from 15 residues. This CDR3 reads CASSQGWTGLQPQHF. The CDR3 nucleotides are TGTGCCAGCAGCCAAGGGTGGACAGGGTTACAGCCCCAGCATTTT.

This clonotype was seen repeatedly, ten times or more. V and J are TRBV9 and TRBJ2-5; no firm D call. V shed 0 bases and J shed 3 bases, with 12 bases lying between them. From germline, CDR1 is SGDLS and CDR2 YYNGEE. This CDR3 is 15 amino acids long. CDR3 sequence reads: CASSVETLPEETQYF. The DNA of the CDR3 is TGTGCCAGCAGCGTAGAGACATTACCCGAAGAGACCCAGTACTTC. The full variable domain, with the rest looked up from reference TRBV9 and TRBJ2-5, is DSGVTQTPKHLITATGQRVTLRCSPRSGDLSVYWYQQSLDQGLQFLIQYYNGEERAKGNILERFSAQQFPDLHSELNLSSLELGDSALYFCASSVETLPEETQYFGPGTRLLVL.

This clonotype was counted a few times. The chain couples TRBV28 to TRBJ2-7; the match to TRBD2 covers 8 bases. Per the germline V gene, CDR1 is MDHEN and CDR2 is SYDVKM. Germline trimming cut 7 bases from V and 3 bases from J; bases unmatched to any gene: 8. There are 14 residues in the CDR3. The CDR3 bases are TGTGCCAGCACGCCCGGGACTAGATACTACGAGCAGTACTTC. As protein: CASTPGTRYYEQYF. Based on the CDR3 plus reference TRBV28 and TRBJ2-7, the full variable domain is DVKVTQSSRYLVKRTGEKVFLECVQDMDHENMFWYRQDPGLGLRLIYFSYDVKMKEKGDIPEGYSVSREKKERFSLILESASTNQTSMYLCASTPGTRYYEQYFGPGTRLTVT.